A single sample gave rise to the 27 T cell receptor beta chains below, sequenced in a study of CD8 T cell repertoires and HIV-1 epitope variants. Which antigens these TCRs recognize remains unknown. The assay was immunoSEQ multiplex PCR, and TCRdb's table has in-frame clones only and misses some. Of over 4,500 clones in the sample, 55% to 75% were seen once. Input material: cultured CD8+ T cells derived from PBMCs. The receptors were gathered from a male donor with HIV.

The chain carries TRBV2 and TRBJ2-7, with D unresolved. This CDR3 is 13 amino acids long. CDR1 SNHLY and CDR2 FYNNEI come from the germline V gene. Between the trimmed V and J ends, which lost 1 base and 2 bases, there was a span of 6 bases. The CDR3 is CASSEEAAYEQYF. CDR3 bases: TGTGCCAGCAGTGAAGAGGCGGCCTACGAGCAGTACTTC.

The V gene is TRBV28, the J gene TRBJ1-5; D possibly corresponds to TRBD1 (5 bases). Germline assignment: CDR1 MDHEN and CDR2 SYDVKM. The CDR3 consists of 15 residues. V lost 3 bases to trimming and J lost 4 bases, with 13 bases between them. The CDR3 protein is CASSFAGPPNQPQHF. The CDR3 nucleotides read TGTGCCAGCAGTTTTGCAGGGCCCCCAAATCAGCCCCAGCATTTT.

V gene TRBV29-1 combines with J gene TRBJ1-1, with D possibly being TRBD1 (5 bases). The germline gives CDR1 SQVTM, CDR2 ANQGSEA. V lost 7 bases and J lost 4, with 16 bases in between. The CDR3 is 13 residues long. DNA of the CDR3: TGCAGCGGGGGGACCCCTTCGGGCACTGAAGCTTTCTTT. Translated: CSGGTPSGTEAFF.

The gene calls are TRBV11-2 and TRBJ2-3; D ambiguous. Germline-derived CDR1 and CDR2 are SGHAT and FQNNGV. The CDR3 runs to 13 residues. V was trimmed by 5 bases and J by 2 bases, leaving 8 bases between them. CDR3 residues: CASSPGNTDTQYF. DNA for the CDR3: TGTGCCAGCAGCCCCGGAAACACAGATACGCAGTATTTT. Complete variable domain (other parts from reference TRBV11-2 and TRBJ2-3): EAGVAQSPRYKIIEKRQSVAFWCNPISGHATLYWYQQILGQGPKLLIQFQNNGVVDDSQLPKDRFSAERLKGVDSTLKIQPAKLEDSAVYLCASSPGNTDTQYFGPGTRLTVL.

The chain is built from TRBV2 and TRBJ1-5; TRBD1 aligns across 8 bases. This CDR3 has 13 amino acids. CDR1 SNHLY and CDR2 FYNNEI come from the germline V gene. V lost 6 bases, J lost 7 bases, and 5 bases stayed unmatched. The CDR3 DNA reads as TGTGCCAGCAGCCCAGGGGGCGGGCAGCCCCAGCATTTT. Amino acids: CASSPGGGQPQHF.

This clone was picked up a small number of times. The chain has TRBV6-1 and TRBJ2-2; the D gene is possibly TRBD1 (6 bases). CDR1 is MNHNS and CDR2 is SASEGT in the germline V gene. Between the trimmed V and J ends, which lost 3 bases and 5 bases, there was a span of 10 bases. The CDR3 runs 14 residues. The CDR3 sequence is CASSDKGETGELFF. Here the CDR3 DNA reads TGTGCCAGCAGTGACAAGGGGGAGACCGGGGAGCTGTTTTTT.

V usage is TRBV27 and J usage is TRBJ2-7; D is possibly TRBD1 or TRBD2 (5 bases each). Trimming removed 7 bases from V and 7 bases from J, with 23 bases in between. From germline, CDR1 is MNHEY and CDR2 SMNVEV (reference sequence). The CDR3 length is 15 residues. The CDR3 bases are TGTGCCAGCACTATGACACCGGGACGGGCGTTGGAGCAGTACTTC. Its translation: CASTMTPGRALEQYF.

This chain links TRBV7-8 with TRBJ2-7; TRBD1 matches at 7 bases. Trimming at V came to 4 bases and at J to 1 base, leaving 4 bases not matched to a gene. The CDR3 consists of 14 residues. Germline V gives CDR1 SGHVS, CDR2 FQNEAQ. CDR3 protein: CASSSGTVSYEQYF. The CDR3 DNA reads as TGTGCCAGCAGCTCCGGGACAGTTTCCTACGAGCAGTACTTC.

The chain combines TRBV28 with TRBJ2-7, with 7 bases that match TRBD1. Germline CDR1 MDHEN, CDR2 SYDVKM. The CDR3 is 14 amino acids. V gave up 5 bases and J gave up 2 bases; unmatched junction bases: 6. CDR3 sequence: CASSGWDRTYEQYF. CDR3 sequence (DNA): TGTGCCAGCAGTGGGTGGGACAGAACCTACGAGCAGTACTTC.

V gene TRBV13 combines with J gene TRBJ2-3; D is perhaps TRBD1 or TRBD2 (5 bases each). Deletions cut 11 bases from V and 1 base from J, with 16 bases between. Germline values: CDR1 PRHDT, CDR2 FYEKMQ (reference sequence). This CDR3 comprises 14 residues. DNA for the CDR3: TGTGCCGGCGGAGAGGGGTTGGGCACAGATACGCAGTATTTT. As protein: CAGGEGLGTDTQYF.

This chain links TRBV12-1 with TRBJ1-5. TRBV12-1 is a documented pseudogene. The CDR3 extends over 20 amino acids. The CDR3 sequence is CASSFVGTRRGEDSNQPQHF. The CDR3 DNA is TGTGCCAGCAGCTTTGTGGGAACCCGGAGAGGCGAGGATAGCAATCAGCCCCAGCATTTT.

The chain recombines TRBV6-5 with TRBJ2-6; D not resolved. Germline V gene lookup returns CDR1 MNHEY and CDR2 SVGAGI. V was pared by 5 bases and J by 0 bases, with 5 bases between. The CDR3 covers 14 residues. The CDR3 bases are TGTGCCAGCAGTCAGAGCTCTGGGGCCAACGTCCTGACTTTC. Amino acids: CASSQSSGANVLTF.

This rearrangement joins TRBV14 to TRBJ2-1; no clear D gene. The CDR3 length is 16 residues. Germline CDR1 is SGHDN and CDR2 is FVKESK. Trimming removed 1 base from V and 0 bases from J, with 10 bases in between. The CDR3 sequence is CASSQVTSSSYNEQFF. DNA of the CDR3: TGTGCCAGCAGCCAAGTTACTTCTAGCTCCTACAATGAGCAGTTCTTC.

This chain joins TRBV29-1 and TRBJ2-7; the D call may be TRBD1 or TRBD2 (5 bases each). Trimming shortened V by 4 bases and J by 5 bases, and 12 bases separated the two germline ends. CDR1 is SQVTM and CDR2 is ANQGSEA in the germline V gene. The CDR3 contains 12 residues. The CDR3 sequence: CSVVVTGHEQYF. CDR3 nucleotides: TGCAGCGTTGTAGTCACGGGGCACGAGCAGTACTTC.

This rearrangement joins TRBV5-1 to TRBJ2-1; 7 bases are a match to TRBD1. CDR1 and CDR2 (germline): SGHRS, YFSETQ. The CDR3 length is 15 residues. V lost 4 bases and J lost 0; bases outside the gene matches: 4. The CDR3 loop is CASSLRDSSYNEQFF. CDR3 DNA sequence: TGCGCCAGCAGCCTTAGGGACAGCTCCTACAATGAGCAGTTCTTC.

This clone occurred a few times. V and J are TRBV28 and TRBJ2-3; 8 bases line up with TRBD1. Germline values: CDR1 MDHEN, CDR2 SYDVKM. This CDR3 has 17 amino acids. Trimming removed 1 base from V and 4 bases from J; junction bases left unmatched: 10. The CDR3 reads CASSLFAGGELADTQYF. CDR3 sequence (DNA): TGTGCCAGCAGTTTATTTGCAGGGGGCGAGCTTGCAGATACGCAGTATTTT.

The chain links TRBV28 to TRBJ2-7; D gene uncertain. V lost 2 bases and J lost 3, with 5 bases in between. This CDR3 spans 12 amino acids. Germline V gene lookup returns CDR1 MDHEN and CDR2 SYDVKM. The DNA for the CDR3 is TGTGCCAGCAGTTTAGACGACTACGAGCAGTACTTC. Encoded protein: CASSLDDYEQYF.

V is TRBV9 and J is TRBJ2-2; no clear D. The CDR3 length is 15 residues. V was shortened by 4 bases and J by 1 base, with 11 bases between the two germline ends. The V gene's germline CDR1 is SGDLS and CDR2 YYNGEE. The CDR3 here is CASSLPTQNTGELFF. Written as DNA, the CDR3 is TGTGCCAGCAGCCTTCCGACTCAGAACACCGGGGAGCTGTTTTTT.

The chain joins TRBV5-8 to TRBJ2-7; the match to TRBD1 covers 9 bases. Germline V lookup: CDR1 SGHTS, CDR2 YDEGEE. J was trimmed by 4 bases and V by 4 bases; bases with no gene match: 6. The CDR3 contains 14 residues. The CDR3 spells CASSKGTGRYEQYF. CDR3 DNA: TGTGCCAGCAGCAAAGGGACAGGGAGATACGAGCAGTACTTC.

The CDR3 nucleotides read TGTGCCAGCAGCCGGTGGGACACCCCCAATGAGCAGTTCTTC. It translates to CASSRWDTPNEQFF. V is TRBV7-8 and J is TRBJ2-1, with D perhaps TRBD1 (6 bases). CDR1 is SGHVS and CDR2 is FQNEAQ in the germline V gene. The CDR3 extends over 14 amino acids. Trimming took off 5 bases at V and 6 bases at J, with 14 bases between the two ends.

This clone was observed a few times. The CDR3 DNA reads as TGTGCCAGCAGCTTGGGGCCTTCTTTGGGAGATTACGAGCAGTACTTC. Protein sequence: CASSLGPSLGDYEQYF. The chain carries TRBV5-6 and TRBJ2-7; maybe TRBD2 (5 bases). The CDR3 has 16 residues. Germline V gene sequence: CDR1 SGHDT, CDR2 YYEEEE. Trimming shortened V by 0 bases and J by 4 bases, and 17 bases separated the two germline ends.

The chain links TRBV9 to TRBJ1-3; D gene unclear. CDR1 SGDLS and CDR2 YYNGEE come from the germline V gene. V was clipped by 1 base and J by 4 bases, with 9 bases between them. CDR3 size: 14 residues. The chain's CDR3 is CASSVNVPGNTIYF. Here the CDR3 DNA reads TGTGCCAGCAGCGTAAACGTCCCCGGAAACACCATATATTTT.

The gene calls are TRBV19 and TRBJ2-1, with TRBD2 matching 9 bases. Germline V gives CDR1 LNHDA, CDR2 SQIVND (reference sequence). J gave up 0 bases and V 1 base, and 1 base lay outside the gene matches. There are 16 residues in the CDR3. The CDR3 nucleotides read TGTGCCAGTAGTATAGGTAGCGGGGGCTCCTACAATGAGCAGTTCTTC. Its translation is CASSIGSGGSYNEQFF.

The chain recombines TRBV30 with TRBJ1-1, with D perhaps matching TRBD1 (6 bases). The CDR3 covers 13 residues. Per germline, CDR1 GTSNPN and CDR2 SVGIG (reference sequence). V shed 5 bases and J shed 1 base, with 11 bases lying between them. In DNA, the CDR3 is TGTGCCTGGGCCGTACAGGGGAACACTGAAGCTTTCTTT. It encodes CAWAVQGNTEAFF.

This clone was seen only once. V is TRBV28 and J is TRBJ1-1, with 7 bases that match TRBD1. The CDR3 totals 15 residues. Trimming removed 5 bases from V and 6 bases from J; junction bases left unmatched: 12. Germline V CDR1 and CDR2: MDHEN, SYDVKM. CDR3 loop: CASSPLLDRVAEAFF. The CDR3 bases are TGTGCCAGCAGTCCACTCCTAGACAGGGTAGCTGAAGCTTTCTTT.

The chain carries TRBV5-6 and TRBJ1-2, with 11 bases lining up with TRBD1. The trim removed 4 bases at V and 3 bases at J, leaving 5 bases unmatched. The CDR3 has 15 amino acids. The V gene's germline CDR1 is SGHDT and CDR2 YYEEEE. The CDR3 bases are TGTGCCAGCAGCCCGGGACAGGGGGTCGACTATGGCTACACCTTC. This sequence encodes CASSPGQGVDYGYTF.

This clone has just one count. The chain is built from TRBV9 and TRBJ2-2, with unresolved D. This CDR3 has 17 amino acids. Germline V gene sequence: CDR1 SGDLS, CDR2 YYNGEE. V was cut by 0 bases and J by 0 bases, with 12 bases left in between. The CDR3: CASSVGRFAANTGELFF. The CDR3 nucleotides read TGTGCCAGCAGCGTAGGAAGGTTTGCCGCGAACACCGGGGAGCTGTTTTTT.